These T cell receptor beta chains were read from a single sample in a study of shared clonotypes between healthy human individuals. Data came from immunoSEQ multiplex PCR; TCRdb stores just in-frame clones and leaves some out. Seen here are millions of clones, just over 90% observed once, and the top ten hold roughly 0.13%. Material for sequencing was naive CD4+ T cells sorted from blood. Receptor source: a man in his late teens or twenties in good health. Both conserved end residues are part of each CDR3. A D gene is named only where the DNA matches it firmly. Part of the rows lack a size; the others show once, few, many or a class for expanded clones.

clone_size	d_call	v_call	j_call	cdr3_nt	cdr3_aa
-	TRBD2	TRBV5-1	TRBJ2-7	TGCGCCAGCAGCCTGGGCGGGACTAGCGGCTCCTACGAGCAGTACTTC	CASSLGGTSGSYEQYF
-	-	TRBV30	TRBJ2-1	TGTGCCTGGAGGTACGGGAGTCCCTACAATGAGCAGTTCTTC	CAWRYGSPYNEQFF
few	-	TRBV19	TRBJ1-6	TGTGCCAGTAGTATGGCAGCGCCTAGTAATTCACCCCTCCACTTT	CASSMAAPSNSPLHF
-	-	TRBV18	TRBJ1-6	TGTGCCAGCTCACCAATGACGGGTCTAAATTCACCCCTCCACTTT	CASSPMTGLNSPLHF
-	-	TRBV4-3	TRBJ2-3	TGCGCCAGCAGCCAAGGAAGGGGCTCCACAGATACGCAGTATTTT	CASSQGRGSTDTQYF
-	-	TRBV30	TRBJ1-6	TGTGCCTGGAGTGTCTTGGGGGGCTATAATTCACCCCTCCACTTT	CAWSVLGGYNSPLHF
-	TRBD1	TRBV30	TRBJ1-5	TGTGCCTGGACGGGACAGGGGGCCCAAAATCAGCCCCAGCATTTT	CAWTGQGAQNQPQHF
once	-	TRBV20-1	TRBJ2-7	TGCAGTGCTAGAGCGTTGGGGGAGCAGTACTTC	CSARALGEQYF
-	TRBD1	TRBV7-2	TRBJ2-5	TGTGCCAGCAGCTTAGCGGGACAGGGGATAGAGACCCAGTACTTC	CASSLAGQGIETQYF
-	-	TRBV6-5	TRBJ1-4	TGTGCCAGCGGACGCAGGAATGAAAAACTGTTTTTT	CASGRRNEKLFF
-	TRBD1	TRBV30	TRBJ1-6	TGTGCCTGGAGTCGGGACAGGGATTCACCCCTCCACTTT	CAWSRDRDSPLHF
-	-	TRBV19	TRBJ2-7	TGTGCCAGTAGTCTCCGATCTGGGGGCTCCTACGAGCAGTACTTC	CASSLRSGGSYEQYF
-	-	TRBV5-8	TRBJ2-5	TGTGCCAGTCCAAAGGGGCTTCCTCAAGAGACCCAGTACTTC	CASPKGLPQETQYF
-	-	TRBV11-2	TRBJ2-7	TGTGCCAGCAGCTTTGGGTGGGAGCGCTTCAACGAGCAGTACTTC	CASSFGWERFNEQYF
-	TRBD1	TRBV27	TRBJ1-4	TGTGCCAGCAGTCTCGACTACAGGGGGAGTGAAAAACTGTTTTTT	CASSLDYRGSEKLFF
-	-	TRBV18	TRBJ1-1	TGTGCCAGCTCACCATTAGGGGTAGACTTAAACACTGAAGCTTTCTTT	CASSPLGVDLNTEAFF
-	-	TRBV6-1	TRBJ2-1	TGTGCCAGCAGTGAAGCGCGGCGAGGTGAGCAGTTCTTC	CASSEARRGEQFF
-	TRBD1	TRBV28	TRBJ1-1	TGTGCCAGCAGTTCACAGGGGGCGCGGACTGAAGCTTTCTTT	CASSSQGARTEAFF
few	-	TRBV2	TRBJ1-1	TGTGCCAGCAACCAAGACCGTAACACTGAAGCTTTCTTT	CASNQDRNTEAFF
-	-	TRBV19	TRBJ2-7	TGTGCCAGTAGTATAGATCTTAAAGCTAACTACGAGCAGTACTTC	CASSIDLKANYEQYF
-	-	TRBV28	TRBJ1-2	TGTGCCAGCAGTTTACAGCGAATCTATGGCTACACCTTC	CASSLQRIYGYTF
-	TRBD1	TRBV18	TRBJ1-2	TGTGCCAGCTCACCACGGACAGGGGGGGATGGCTACACCTTC	CASSPRTGGDGYTF
-	-	TRBV2	TRBJ2-2	TGTGCCAGCAAGGGGTTAGCGGCTTCGAACGCCGGGGAGCTGTTTTTT	CASKGLAASNAGELFF
-	TRBD1	TRBV7-9	TRBJ1-4	TGTGCCAGCAGCGACCTCAGGGGGAAGGGAGAAAAACTGTTTTTT	CASSDLRGKGEKLFF
few	TRBD1	TRBV7-9	TRBJ1-1	TGTGCCAGCAGCGTACAGGGGGCCGGCACTGAAGCTTTCTTT	CASSVQGAGTEAFF
once	-	TRBV7-9	TRBJ1-1	TGTGCCAGCAGCCGCGGACACCTTACTTTTTCACGCACTGAAGCTTTCTTT	CASSRGHLTFSRTEAFF
-	TRBD1	TRBV18	TRBJ1-2	TGTGCCAGCTCACCGGGACAGGCATCATATGGCTACACCTTC	CASSPGQASYGYTF
-	-	TRBV10-3	TRBJ2-3	TGTGCCATCAGCCTCGCGGGAGATACGCAGTATTTT	CAISLAGDTQYF
-	TRBD2	TRBV5-1	TRBJ2-1	TGCGCCAGCAGCTTGCTCGGCGGGACTACCTACAATGAGCAGTTCTTC	CASSLLGGTTYNEQFF
-	TRBD2	TRBV5-1	TRBJ2-3	TGCGCCAGCAGAGAGCAAGCGGGAGTTATCTCGGATACGCAGTATTTT	CASREQAGVISDTQYF
-	-	TRBV19	TRBJ2-5	TGTGCCAGTAGTATAGGTAGCAGCCAGGGGGAGACCCAGTACTTC	CASSIGSSQGETQYF
-	-	TRBV6-5	TRBJ2-7	TGTGCCAGCAGACCGGTCTTGGGCGAGCAGTACTTC	CASRPVLGEQYF
-	TRBD1	TRBV6-1	TRBJ1-2	TGTGCCAGCAGAAGGGACAGTAACTATGGCTACACCTTC	CASRRDSNYGYTF
-	-	TRBV7-6	TRBJ1-3	TGTGCCAGCAGCTTAGCTGGAACAGGGTCGGGAAACACCATATATTTT	CASSLAGTGSGNTIYF
-	-	TRBV30	TRBJ1-2	TGTGCCTGGAGTGTTGGTGGTGGCTACACCTTC	CAWSVGGGYTF
-	TRBD1	TRBV5-1	TRBJ1-2	TGCGCCAGCAGCTGGGACAGGGGGCCAGGTGGCTACACCTTC	CASSWDRGPGGYTF
-	-	TRBV10-1	TRBJ2-5	TGCGCCAGCCACCAGTACCAAGAGACCCAGTACTTC	CASHQYQETQYF
-	-	TRBV10-2	TRBJ2-3	TGCGCCAGCGGGGGGGGACACCTCACAGATACGCAGTATTTT	CASGGGHLTDTQYF
-	-	TRBV7-9	TRBJ2-7	TGTGCCAGCAGCTTAGAGGGGCCCTACGAGCAGTACTTC	CASSLEGPYEQYF
-	-	TRBV9	TRBJ2-3	TGTGCCAGCAGCGTTTCGGGCTATACAGATACGCAGTATTTT	CASSVSGYTDTQYF
-	TRBD2	TRBV6-4	TRBJ2-3	TGTGCCAGCAGTGTAGCGGGGAGCCGCACAGATACGCAGTATTTT	CASSVAGSRTDTQYF